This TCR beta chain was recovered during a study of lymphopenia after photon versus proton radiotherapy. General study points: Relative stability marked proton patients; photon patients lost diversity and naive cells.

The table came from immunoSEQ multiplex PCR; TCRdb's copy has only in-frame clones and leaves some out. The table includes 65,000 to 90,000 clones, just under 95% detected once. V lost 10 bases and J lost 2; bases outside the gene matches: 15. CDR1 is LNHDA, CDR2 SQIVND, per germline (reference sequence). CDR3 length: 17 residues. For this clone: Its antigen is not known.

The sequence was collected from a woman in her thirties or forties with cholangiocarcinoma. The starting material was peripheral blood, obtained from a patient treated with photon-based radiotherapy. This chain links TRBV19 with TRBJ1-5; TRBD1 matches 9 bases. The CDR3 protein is CATTRTGATLGNQPQHF. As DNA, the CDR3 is TGTGCCACCACCAGGACAGGGGCCACCCTTGGCAATCAGCCCCAGCATTTT.